The clone carrying this T cell receptor beta chain was detected ten times or more. This sample was taken from a study of T-cell reconstitution after alpha-beta-depleted transplantation in children. Germline V gene lookup returns CDR1 SGDLS and CDR2 YYNGEE. This CDR3 region has 16 residues. Unmatched junction bases numbered 6, after V lost 0 bases and J lost 1 base. Unique molecular identifiers were incorporated during preparation of the TCRbeta library. TCRdb re-analysed the PCR reads in MiXCR, keeping a single row per CDR3 protein. The sample yields approximately 300,000 distinct CDR3 sequences, approximately 10% seen once.

Sequencing used peripheral blood, obtained 180 days after TCRalphabeta/CD19-depleted stem cell transplant. V usage is TRBV9 and J usage is TRBJ2-5; 7 bases match TRBD2. The clonotype originates from a male patient between 2 and 10 years old who had a stem cell transplant for chronic granulomatous disease, so the T cells may come from the graft donor. CDR3 in amino acids: CASSVDAGVPQETQYF. The CDR3, as DNA: TGTGCCAGCAGCGTAGATGCGGGAGTCCCCCAAGAGACCCAGTACTTC. The variable domain in full, completed from reference TRBV9 and TRBJ2-5, reads DSGVTQTPKHLITATGQRVTLRCSPRSGDLSVYWYQQSLDQGLQFLIQYYNGEERAKGNILERFSAQQFPDLHSELNLSSLELGDSALYFCASSVDAGVPQETQYFGPGTRLLVL.